Below are 26 T cell receptor beta chains sequenced from a single sample in a study of T cells in Graves' hyperthyroidism and ophthalmopathy. Amplified TCR beta CDR3 regions derived from RNA transcripts. RT-PCR in the first round (using the HTBI primer set) targeted the TCR CDR3. TCRdb re-called the multiplex PCR reads with MiXCR, one entry per CDR3 protein. The table has approximately 600,000 distinct CDR3 sequences, 12% to 15% seen once. Sequencing used blood. These receptors were taken from a woman aged 18-29 years with Graves' ophthalmopathy.

The sample holds many counts of this clonotype. CDR3 loop: CASSLGWGFEQFF. In DNA form, the CDR3 reads TGTGCCAGCAGCTTAGGATGGGGGTTTGAGCAGTTCTTC. The V and J genes are TRBV11-3 and TRBJ2-1; D is tentatively TRBD1 or TRBD2 (5 bases each). Looked up from germline, CDR1 is SGHNT and CDR2 is YENEEA. The CDR3 sequence is 13 residues long. Trimming stripped 1 base from V and 9 bases from J, with 10 bases between.

This clonotype has a count of ten or more. The gene calls are TRBV2 and TRBJ1-1; D might be TRBD1 (6 bases). There are 13 residues in the CDR3. V was shortened by 8 bases and J by 0 bases, with 10 bases between the two germline ends. Looked up from germline, CDR1 is SNHLY and CDR2 is FYNNEI. CDR3 residues: CASGGDMNTEAFF. CDR3 DNA: TGTGCCAGCGGTGGGGACATGAACACTGAAGCTTTCTTT.

This clonotype was seen ten or more times. The genes are TRBV9 and TRBJ1-5; 7 bases are a match to TRBD1. The V gene end was trimmed by 3 bases and the J gene end by 8 bases; junction bases not matched to a gene: 8. The CDR3 is 14 amino acids. The germline V gene has CDR1 SGDLS and CDR2 YYNGEE. The CDR3 is CASSGGQATEPQHF. CDR3 nucleotides: TGTGCCAGCAGCGGAGGACAGGCCACAGAGCCCCAGCATTTT.

In this sample, this clonotype turned up many times. The chain recombines TRBV20-1 with TRBJ2-7, with a tentative D call TRBD1 (6 bases). The CDR3 runs to 14 residues. Germline CDR1 and CDR2: DFQATT and SNEGSKA (reference sequence). The V and J ends lost 0 bases and 1 base respectively, with 10 bases between them. Here the CDR3 reads CSARDLDSSYEQYF. CDR3 sequence (DNA): TGCAGTGCTAGAGATCTGGACAGTTCCTACGAGCAGTACTTC.

This clonotype was seen at least ten times. The rearrangement uses TRBV5-8 and TRBJ1-2, with D possibly being TRBD1 (6 bases). Deletions cut 6 bases from V and 10 bases from J, with 19 bases between. Germline V lookup: CDR1 SGHTS, CDR2 YDEGEE. The CDR3 loop spans 13 amino acids. The CDR3 spells CASTDTGRLLYTF. The CDR3, as DNA: TGTGCCAGCACCGATACAGGGCGTCTCCTCTACACCTTC.

Many counts were recorded for this clonotype. The chain recombines TRBV7-6 with TRBJ2-1; a possible D gene is TRBD1 (6 bases). The CDR3 spans 12 residues. The ends were cut back, 5 bases at V and 8 bases at J, with 10 bases in the middle. Germline lookup yields CDR1 SGHVS and CDR2 FNYEAQ. The CDR3 DNA follows: TGTGCCAGCAGCCAACAGGGATATGAGCAGTTCTTC. It yields the protein CASSQQGYEQFF.

Many counts were recorded for this clonotype. This CDR3 is CASSIFGTASGNTIYF. Here the CDR3 DNA reads TGTGCCAGCAGCATTTTCGGGACAGCCTCTGGAAACACCATATATTTT. This chain joins TRBV12-3 or TRBV12-4 and TRBJ1-3; TRBD1 matches at 7 bases. The V and J ends lost 6 bases and 0 bases, in that order; junction bases with no gene match: 8. This CDR3 has 16 amino acids.

The V and J genes are TRBV6-1 and TRBJ2-3; 10 bases align to TRBD1. Trimming took 6 bases from V and 2 from J; bases not matched to a gene: 8. The CDR3 length is 16 residues. CDR1 is MNHNS, CDR2 SASEGT, per germline. The CDR3 here is CASRDRGLMDTDTQYF. The CDR3, as DNA: TGTGCCAGCAGAGACAGGGGGCTCATGGACACAGATACGCAGTATTTT.

This clonotype was seen ten or more times. The rearrangement joins TRBV28 to TRBJ1-6; D unresolved. Trimming left V 5 bases short and J 7 bases short, with 9 bases between. This CDR3 is 13 amino acids long. Per the germline V gene, CDR1 is MDHEN and CDR2 is SYDVKM. CDR3 region: CASSLGSNSPLHF. CDR3 nucleotides: TGTGCCAGCAGTCTAGGGTCGAATTCACCCCTCCACTTT.

This clonotype was counted ten times or more. The rearrangement joins TRBV27 to TRBJ1-6; D is ambiguous. V lost 5 bases, J lost 7 bases, and 15 bases lay in between. CDR3 size: 15 residues. The V gene's germline CDR1 is MNHEY and CDR2 SMNVEV (reference sequence). The CDR3 bases are TGTGCCAGCAGTGTCCAGACCAATGGGAATTCACCCCTCCACTTT. Encoded protein: CASSVQTNGNSPLHF.

This clonotype was seen many times. V usage is TRBV2 and J usage is TRBJ2-1; TRBD2 matches 10 bases. After removal of 4 bases from V and 4 bases from J, the junction contained 4 bases not matched to a gene. CDR3 length: 15 residues. The germline V gene encodes CDR1 SNHLY and CDR2 FYNNEI. CDR3 protein: CASSVEREGYNEQFF. The CDR3 DNA reads as TGTGCCAGCAGTGTTGAGCGGGAGGGGTACAATGAGCAGTTCTTC.

The J gene is TRBJ1-5, the V gene TRBV19; 7 bases match TRBD1. CDR1 and CDR2 (germline): LNHDA, SQIVND (reference sequence). This CDR3 spans 15 amino acids. J gave up 4 bases and V 3 bases, and 6 bases lay outside the gene matches. CDR3 sequence reads: CASSIVQGGNQPQHF. The DNA of the CDR3 is TGTGCCAGTAGTATCGTGCAGGGGGGTAATCAGCCCCAGCATTTT.

This clonotype was observed many times. V gene TRBV2 combines with J gene TRBJ2-5, with a weak D call TRBD2 (6 bases). Germline V lookup: CDR1 SNHLY, CDR2 FYNNEI. V was trimmed by 10 bases and J by 5 bases, leaving 17 bases between them. The CDR3 totals 13 residues. CDR3: CATQRAGQETQYF. The CDR3, as DNA: TGTGCCACCCAGAGAGCGGGTCAGGAGACCCAGTACTTC.

The sample holds many counts of this clonotype. V is TRBV30 and J is TRBJ2-7, with unresolved D. Trimming stripped 5 bases from V and 3 bases from J, with 11 bases between. The CDR3 sequence is 12 residues long. CDR1 is GTSNPN, CDR2 SVGIG, per germline (reference sequence). CDR3 sequence: CAWVTDGYEQYF. The CDR3 DNA sequence: TGTGCCTGGGTCACGGACGGCTACGAGCAGTACTTC.

Many counts were recorded for this clonotype. CDR3 sequence: CASGLTVRSYGYTF. Here the CDR3 DNA reads TGTGCTAGTGGTTTGACAGTCAGAAGCTATGGCTACACCTTC. V and J are TRBV12-5 and TRBJ1-2; no reliable D call. The V gene lost 2 bases and the J gene lost 4 bases, with 11 bases spanning the gap. CDR3 length equals 14 residues. From germline, CDR1 is LGHNT and CDR2 FRNRAP.

The chain joins TRBV25-1 to TRBJ2-2; 14 positions agree with TRBD2. The ends lost 5 bases at V and 0 bases at J; junction bases unmatched: 2. CDR3 size: 17 residues. The germline V gene encodes CDR1 MGHDK and CDR2 SYGVNS. The CDR3 nucleotides are TGTGCCAGCAGTTGGGGACTAGCGGGAGCGAACACCGGGGAGCTGTTTTTT. Its protein product is CASSWGLAGANTGELFF.

The chain couples TRBV6-2 or TRBV6-3 to TRBJ1-1, with D perhaps matching TRBD1 (6 bases). Germline loops: CDR1 MNHEY, CDR2 SVGEGT. The CDR3 has 13 residues. Trimming stripped 3 bases from V and 5 bases from J, with 10 bases between. This chain's CDR3 is CASSYWGQTEAFF. The CDR3 nucleotides are TGTGCCAGCAGTTATTGGGGGCAGACTGAAGCTTTCTTT.

This clonotype came up a few times. The CDR3: CAWSTGQGNNQPQHF. For the CDR3, the DNA is TGTGCCTGGAGTACAGGACAGGGAAACAATCAGCCCCAGCATTTT. The V and J genes are TRBV30 and TRBJ1-5; the match to TRBD1 covers 8 bases. In germline, CDR1 is GTSNPN, CDR2 SVGIG (reference sequence). This CDR3 has 15 residues. J was trimmed by 3 bases and V by 2 bases; bases with no gene match: 6.

This clonotype was seen many times. The V call is TRBV11-3, the J call TRBJ2-1, with D perhaps assigned TRBD1 or TRBD2 (5 bases each). Germline V CDR1 and CDR2: SGHNT, YENEEA. There are 20 residues in the CDR3. V was pared by 5 bases and J by 0 bases, with 26 bases between. CDR3 bases: TGTGCCAGCAGCCTTAGGTGGGACCCCACCGGCGGAAGCTCCTACAATGAGCAGTTCTTC. Residues: CASSLRWDPTGGSSYNEQFF.

This chain uses TRBV20-1 with TRBJ2-3; D call uncertain. The CDR3 is 15 amino acids. Trimming left V 5 bases short and J 2 bases short, with 17 bases between. Germline CDR1 is DFQATT and CDR2 is SNEGSKA (reference sequence). This CDR3 reads CSAAPPRTLTDTQYF. The CDR3 nucleotides read TGCAGTGCTGCCCCCCCGCGCACGCTCACAGATACGCAGTATTTT.

The sample holds many counts of this clonotype. The chain is built from TRBV6-5 and TRBJ2-7; D possibly corresponds to TRBD2 (6 bases). V was shortened by 0 bases and J by 2 bases, with 17 bases between the two germline ends. Germline V gene lookup returns CDR1 MNHEY and CDR2 SVGAGI. The CDR3 totals 17 residues. CDR3 loop: CASSYSVGGAPTYEQYF. DNA for the CDR3: TGTGCCAGCAGTTACTCGGTCGGGGGAGCACCAACCTACGAGCAGTACTTC.

This clonotype was observed many times. V gene TRBV6-1 combines with J gene TRBJ1-5; a possible D gene is TRBD1 (5 bases). Trimming removed 7 bases at V and 0 bases at J, with 13 bases between. CDR3 length equals 15 residues. CDR1 and CDR2 (germline): MNHNS, SASEGT. The CDR3 is CASTNTGGSNQPQHF. The DNA of the CDR3 is TGTGCCAGCACCAACACGGGGGGTAGCAATCAGCCCCAGCATTTT.

The chain couples TRBV20-1 to TRBJ1-1; 7 bases map to TRBD1. Germline CDR1 and CDR2: DFQATT and SNEGSKA (reference sequence). This CDR3 is 15 amino acids long. V shed 3 bases, J shed 7 bases, and the junction held 14 bases outside the gene matches. The CDR3 DNA is TGCAGTGCTAGCCCCGGGGGAGGGGGCCAATTTGAAGCTTTCTTT. It encodes CSASPGGGGQFEAFF.

This clonotype was recorded many times. The chain is built from TRBV7-2 and TRBJ2-3, with D tentatively TRBD1 (5 bases). This CDR3 is 16 amino acids long. Germline values: CDR1 SGHTA, CDR2 FQGNSA. Trimming removed 5 bases from V and 4 bases from J, with 19 bases in between. CDR3 residues: CASSHTIWGQADTQYF. The DNA for the CDR3 is TGTGCCAGCAGCCATACCATATGGGGCCAGGCAGATACGCAGTATTTT.

This clonotype has only a few counts. The genes are TRBV20-1 and TRBJ2-3; 7 bases match TRBD1. The CDR3 extends over 13 amino acids. The ends lost 7 bases at V and 2 bases at J; junction bases unmatched: 6. Germline values: CDR1 DFQATT, CDR2 SNEGSKA (reference sequence). Written as DNA, the CDR3 is TGCAGTGTATGGACAGGACTCACAGATACGCAGTATTTT. Residues: CSVWTGLTDTQYF.

This clonotype was seen ten or more times. V is TRBV3-1 and J is TRBJ1-1; TRBD1 aligns across 8 bases. V trimming: 1 base; J trimming: 4 bases; junction bases outside the gene matches: 2. Germline V gene lookup returns CDR1 LGHDT and CDR2 YNNKEL (reference sequence). This CDR3 has 14 residues. CDR3 loop: CASSQAGGGTEAFF. CDR3 nucleotides: TGTGCCAGCAGCCAAGCAGGGGGCGGCACTGAAGCTTTCTTT.